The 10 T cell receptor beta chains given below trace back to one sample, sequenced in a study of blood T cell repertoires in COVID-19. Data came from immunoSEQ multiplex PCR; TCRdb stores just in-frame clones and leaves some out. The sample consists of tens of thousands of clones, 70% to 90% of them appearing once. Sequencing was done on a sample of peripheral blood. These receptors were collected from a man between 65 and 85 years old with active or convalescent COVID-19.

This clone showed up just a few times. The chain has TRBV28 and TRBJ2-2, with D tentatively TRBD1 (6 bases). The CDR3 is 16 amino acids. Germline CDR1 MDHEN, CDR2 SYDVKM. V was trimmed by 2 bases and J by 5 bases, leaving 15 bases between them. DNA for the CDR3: TGTGCCAGCAGTTTAAGCCGGGACATCCCAACCGGGGAGCTGTTTTTT. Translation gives CASSLSRDIPTGELFF.

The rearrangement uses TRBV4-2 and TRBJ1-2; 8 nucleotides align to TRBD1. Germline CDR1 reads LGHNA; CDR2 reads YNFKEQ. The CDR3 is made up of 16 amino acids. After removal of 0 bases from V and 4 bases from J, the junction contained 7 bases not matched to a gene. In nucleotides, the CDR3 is TGTGCCAGCAGCCAAGAACTCGGACAGGGTATCTATGGCTACACCTTC. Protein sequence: CASSQELGQGIYGYTF.

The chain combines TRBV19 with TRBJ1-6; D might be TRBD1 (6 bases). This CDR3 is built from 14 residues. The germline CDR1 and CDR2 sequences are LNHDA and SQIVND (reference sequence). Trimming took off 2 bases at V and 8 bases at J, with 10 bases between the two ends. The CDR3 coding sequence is TGTGCCAGTAGTATAATGGCAGGGGATTCACCCCTCCACTTT. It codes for CASSIMAGDSPLHF.

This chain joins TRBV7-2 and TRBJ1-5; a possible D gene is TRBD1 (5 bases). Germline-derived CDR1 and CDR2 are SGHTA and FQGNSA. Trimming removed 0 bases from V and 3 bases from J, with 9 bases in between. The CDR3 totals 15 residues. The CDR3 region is CASSLAGANNQPQHF. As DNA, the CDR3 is TGTGCCAGCAGCTTAGCAGGGGCCAACAATCAGCCCCAGCATTTT.

This CDR3 reads CASGYAGQNTEAFF. CDR3 nucleotide sequence: TGTGCCAGTGGCTATGCGGGCCAGAACACTGAAGCTTTCTTT. The V call is TRBV19, the J call TRBJ1-1; D remains unclear. Per the germline V gene, CDR1 is LNHDA and CDR2 is SQIVND (reference sequence). This CDR3 is built from 14 residues. Trimming shortened V by 8 bases and J by 1 base, and 14 bases separated the two germline ends.

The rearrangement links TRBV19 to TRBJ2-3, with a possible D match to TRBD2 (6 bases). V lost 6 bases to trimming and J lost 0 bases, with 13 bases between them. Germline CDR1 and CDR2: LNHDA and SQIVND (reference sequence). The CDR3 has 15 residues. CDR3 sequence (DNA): TGTGCCAGTAGGCAATCTAGCGCGAGCACAGATACGCAGTATTTT. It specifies CASRQSSASTDTQYF.

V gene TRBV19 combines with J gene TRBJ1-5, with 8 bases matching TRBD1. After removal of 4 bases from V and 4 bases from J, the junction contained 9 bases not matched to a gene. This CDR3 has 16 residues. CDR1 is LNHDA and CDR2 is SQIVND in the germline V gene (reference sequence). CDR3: CASSTGTGLLNQPQHF. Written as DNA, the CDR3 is TGTGCCAGTAGTACAGGGACAGGCCTTTTAAATCAGCCCCAGCATTTT.

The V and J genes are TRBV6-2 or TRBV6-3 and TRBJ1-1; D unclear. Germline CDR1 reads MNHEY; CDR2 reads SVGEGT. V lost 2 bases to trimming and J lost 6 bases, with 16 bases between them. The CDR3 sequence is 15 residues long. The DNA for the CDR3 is TGTGCCAGCAGTTACATCGGGAAAGGATATCCTGAAGCTTTCTTT. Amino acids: CASSYIGKGYPEAFF.

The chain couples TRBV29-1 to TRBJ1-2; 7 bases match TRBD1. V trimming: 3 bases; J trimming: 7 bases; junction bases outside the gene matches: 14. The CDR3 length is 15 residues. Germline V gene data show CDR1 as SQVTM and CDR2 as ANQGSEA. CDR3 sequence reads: CSVDTPGGKVLGYTF. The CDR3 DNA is TGCAGCGTTGATACGCCAGGGGGAAAGGTCCTTGGCTACACCTTC.

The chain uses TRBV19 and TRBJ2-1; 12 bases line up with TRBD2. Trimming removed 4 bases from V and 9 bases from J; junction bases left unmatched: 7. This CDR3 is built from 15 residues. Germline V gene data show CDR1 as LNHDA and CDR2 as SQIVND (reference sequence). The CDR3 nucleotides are TGTGCCAGTAGTACCCGACTAGCGGGAGTTATTGAGCAGTTCTTC. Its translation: CASSTRLAGVIEQFF.